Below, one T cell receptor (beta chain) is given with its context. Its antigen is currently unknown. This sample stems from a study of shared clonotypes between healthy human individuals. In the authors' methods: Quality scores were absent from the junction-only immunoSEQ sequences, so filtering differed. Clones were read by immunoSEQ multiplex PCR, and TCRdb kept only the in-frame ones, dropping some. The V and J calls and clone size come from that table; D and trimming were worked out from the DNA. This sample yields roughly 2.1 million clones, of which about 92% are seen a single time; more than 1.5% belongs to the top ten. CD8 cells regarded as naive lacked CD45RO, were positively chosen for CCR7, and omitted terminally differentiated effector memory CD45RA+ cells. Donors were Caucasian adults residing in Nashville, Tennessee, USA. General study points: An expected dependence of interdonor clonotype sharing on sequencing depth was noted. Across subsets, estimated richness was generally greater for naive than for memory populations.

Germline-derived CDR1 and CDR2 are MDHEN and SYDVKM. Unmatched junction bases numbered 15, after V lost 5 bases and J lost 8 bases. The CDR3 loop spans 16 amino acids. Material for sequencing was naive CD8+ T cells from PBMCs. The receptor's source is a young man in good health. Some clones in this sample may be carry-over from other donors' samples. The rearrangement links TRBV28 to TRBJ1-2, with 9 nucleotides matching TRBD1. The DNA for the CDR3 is TGTGCCAGCAGTCTCGCCTTTTTGGACAGGGGACGGGGCTACACCTTC. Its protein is CASSLAFLDRGRGYTF.